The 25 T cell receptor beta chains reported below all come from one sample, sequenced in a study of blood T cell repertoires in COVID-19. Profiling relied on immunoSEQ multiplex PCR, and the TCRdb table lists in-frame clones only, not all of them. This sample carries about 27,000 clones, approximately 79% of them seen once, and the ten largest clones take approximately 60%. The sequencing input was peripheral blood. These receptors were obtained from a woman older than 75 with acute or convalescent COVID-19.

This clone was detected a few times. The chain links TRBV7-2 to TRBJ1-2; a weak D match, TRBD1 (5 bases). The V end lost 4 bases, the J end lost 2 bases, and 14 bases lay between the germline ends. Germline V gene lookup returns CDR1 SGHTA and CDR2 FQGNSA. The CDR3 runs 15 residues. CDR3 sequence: CASSYTLAGNYGYTF. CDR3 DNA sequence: TGTGCCAGCAGCTATACCTTGGCAGGGAACTATGGCTACACCTTC.

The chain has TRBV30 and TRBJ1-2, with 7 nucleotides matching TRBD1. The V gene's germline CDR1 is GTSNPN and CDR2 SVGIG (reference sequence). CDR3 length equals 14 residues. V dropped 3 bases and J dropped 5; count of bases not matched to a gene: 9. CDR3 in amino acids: CAWSQDRRSYGYTF. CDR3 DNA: TGTGCCTGGAGCCAGGACAGGAGATCTTATGGCTACACCTTC.

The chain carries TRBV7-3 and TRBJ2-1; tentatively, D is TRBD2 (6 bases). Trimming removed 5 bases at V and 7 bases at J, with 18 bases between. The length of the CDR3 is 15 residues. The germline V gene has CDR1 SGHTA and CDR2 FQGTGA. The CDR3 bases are TGTGCCAGCAGCCCATTGGGGGGATCGAGGAATGAGCAGTTCTTC. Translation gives CASSPLGGSRNEQFF.

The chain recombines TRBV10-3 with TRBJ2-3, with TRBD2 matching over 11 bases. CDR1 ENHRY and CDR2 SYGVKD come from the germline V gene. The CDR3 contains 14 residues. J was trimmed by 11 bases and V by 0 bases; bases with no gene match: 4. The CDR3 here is CAISESTSGGVQYF. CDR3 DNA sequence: TGTGCCATCAGTGAGTCCACTAGCGGGGGAGTGCAGTATTTT.

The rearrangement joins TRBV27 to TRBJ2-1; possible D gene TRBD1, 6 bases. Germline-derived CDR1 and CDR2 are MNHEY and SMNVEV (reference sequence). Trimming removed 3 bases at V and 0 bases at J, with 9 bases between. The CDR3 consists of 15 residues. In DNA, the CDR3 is TGTGCCAGCAGTTTGGGGACAAGCTCCTACAATGAGCAGTTCTTC. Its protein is CASSLGTSSYNEQFF.

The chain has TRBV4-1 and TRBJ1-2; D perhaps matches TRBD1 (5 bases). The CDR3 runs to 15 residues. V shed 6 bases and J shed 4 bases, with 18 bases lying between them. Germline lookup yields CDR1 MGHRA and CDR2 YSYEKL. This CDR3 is CASSTPGGRIYGYTF. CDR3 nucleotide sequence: TGCGCCAGCAGTACCCCGGGGGGTAGGATCTATGGCTACACCTTC.

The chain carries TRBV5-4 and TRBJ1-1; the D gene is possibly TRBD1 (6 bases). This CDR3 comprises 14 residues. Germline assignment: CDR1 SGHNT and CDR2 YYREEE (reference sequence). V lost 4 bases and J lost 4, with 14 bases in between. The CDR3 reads CASSLQGGGTEAFF. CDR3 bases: TGTGCCAGCAGCCTCCAAGGGGGGGGCACTGAAGCTTTCTTT.

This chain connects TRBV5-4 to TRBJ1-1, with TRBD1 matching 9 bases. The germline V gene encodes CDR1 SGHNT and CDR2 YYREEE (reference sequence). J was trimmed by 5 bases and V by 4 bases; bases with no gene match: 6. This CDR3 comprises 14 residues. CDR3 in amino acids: CASSTGQGKTEAFF. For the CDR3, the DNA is TGTGCCAGCAGCACAGGACAGGGGAAAACTGAAGCTTTCTTT.

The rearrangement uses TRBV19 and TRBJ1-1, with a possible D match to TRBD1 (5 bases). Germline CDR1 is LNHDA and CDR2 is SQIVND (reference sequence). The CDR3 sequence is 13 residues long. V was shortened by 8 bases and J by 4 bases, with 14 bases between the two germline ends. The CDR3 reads CASWSVGGTEAFF. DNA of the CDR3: TGTGCCAGTTGGTCGGTGGGGGGCACTGAAGCTTTCTTT.

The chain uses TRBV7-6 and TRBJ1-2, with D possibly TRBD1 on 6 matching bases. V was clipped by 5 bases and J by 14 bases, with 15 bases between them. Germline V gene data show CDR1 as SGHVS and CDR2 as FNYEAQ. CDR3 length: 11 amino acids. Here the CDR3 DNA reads TGTGCCAGCAGCCTACAGGGTTACGCAACCTTC. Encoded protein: CASSLQGYATF. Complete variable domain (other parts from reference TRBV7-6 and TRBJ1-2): GAGVSQSPRYKVTKRGQDVALRCDPISGHVSLYWYRQALGQGPEFLTYFNYEAQQDKSGLPNDRFSAERPEGSISTLTIQRTEQRDSAMYRCASSLQGYATFGSGTRLTVV.

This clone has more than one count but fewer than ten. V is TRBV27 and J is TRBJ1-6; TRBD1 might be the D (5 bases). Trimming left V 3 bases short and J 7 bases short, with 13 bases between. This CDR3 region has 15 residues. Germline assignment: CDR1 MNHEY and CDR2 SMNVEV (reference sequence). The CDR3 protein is CASSFTGTGNSPLHF. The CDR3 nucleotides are TGTGCCAGCAGTTTTACCGGGACTGGGAATTCACCCCTCCACTTT.

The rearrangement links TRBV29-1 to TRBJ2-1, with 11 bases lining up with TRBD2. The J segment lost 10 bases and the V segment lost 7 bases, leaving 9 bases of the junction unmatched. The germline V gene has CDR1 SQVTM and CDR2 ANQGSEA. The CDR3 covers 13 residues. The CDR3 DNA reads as TGCAGCGAAAGTACTAGCGGGGGTGGGGAGCAGTTCTTC. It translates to CSESTSGGGEQFF.

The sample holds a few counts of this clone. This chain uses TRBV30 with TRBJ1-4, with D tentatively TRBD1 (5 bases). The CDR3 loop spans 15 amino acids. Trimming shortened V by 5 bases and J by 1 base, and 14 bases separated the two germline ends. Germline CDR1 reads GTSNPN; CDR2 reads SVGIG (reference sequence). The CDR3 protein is CAWGEGPRTNEKLFF. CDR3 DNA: TGTGCCTGGGGGGAGGGACCAAGAACTAATGAAAAACTGTTTTTT.

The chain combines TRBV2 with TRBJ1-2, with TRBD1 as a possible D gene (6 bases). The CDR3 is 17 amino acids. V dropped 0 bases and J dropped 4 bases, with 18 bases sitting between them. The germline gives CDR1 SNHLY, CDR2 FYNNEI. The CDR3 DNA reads TGTGCCAGCAGTGAAGCGCTGGGGACCGCGGGGGCCTATGGCTACACCTTC. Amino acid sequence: CASSEALGTAGAYGYTF.

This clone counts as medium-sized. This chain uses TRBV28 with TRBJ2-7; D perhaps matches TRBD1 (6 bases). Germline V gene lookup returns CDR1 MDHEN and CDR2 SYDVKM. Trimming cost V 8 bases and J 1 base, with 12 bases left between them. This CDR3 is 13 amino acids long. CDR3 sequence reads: CASLAGASYEQYF. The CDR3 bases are TGTGCCAGCCTGGCAGGGGCGTCCTACGAGCAGTACTTC.

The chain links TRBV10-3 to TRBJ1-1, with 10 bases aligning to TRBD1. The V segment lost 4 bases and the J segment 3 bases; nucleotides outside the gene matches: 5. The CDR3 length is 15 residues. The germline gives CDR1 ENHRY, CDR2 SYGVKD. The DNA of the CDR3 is TGTGCCATCAGTGCCCGGACAGGGGGGTACACTGAAGCTTTCTTT. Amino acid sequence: CAISARTGGYTEAFF.

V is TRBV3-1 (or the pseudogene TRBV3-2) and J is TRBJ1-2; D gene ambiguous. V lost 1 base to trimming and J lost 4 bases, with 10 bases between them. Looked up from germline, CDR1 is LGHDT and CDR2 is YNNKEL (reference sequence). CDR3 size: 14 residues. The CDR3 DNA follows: TGTGCCAGCAGCCAAGCAACACGGGTCTATGGCTACACCTTC. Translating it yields CASSQATRVYGYTF.

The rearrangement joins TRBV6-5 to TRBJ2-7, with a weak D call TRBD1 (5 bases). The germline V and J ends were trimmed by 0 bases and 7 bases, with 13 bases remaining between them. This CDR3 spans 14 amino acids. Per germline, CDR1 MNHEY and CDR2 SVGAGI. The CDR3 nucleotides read TGTGCCAGCAGTTACTCCATCCAGGGCTATGAGCAGTACTTC. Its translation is CASSYSIQGYEQYF.

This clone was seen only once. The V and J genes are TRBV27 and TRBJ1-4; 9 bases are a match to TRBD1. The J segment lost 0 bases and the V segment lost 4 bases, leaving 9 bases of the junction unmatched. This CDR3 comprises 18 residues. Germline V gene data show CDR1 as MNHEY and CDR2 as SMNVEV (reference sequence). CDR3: CASSWRQGGSATNEKLFF. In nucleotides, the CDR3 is TGTGCCAGCAGTTGGAGACAGGGGGGGAGTGCAACTAATGAAAAACTGTTTTTT.

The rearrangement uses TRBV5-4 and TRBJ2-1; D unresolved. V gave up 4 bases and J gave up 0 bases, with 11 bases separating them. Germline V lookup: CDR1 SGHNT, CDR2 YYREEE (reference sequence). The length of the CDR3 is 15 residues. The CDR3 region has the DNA TGTGCCAGCAGCGAGCGACCGGACTCCTACAATGAGCAGTTCTTC. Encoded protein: CASSERPDSYNEQFF.

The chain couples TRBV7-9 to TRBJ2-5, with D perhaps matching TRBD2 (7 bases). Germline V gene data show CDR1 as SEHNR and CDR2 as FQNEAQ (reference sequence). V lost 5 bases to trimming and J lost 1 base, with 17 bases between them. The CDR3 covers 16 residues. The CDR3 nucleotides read TGTGCCAGCAGCCCAGTTGTGGGAGGGGGCCAAGAGACCCAGTACTTC. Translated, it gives CASSPVVGGGQETQYF.

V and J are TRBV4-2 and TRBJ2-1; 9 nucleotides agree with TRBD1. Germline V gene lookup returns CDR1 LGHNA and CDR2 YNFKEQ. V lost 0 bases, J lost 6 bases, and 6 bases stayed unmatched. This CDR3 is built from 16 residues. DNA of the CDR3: TGTGCCAGCAGCCAAGATTGGGACAGGGATTTCAATGAGCAGTTCTTC. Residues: CASSQDWDRDFNEQFF.

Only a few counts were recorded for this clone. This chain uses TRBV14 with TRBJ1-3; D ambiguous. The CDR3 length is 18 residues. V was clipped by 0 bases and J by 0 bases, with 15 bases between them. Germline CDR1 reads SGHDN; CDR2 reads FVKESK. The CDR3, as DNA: TGTGCCAGCAGCCAAGAGAATGTGGAGCGTCTCTCTGGAAACACCATATATTTT. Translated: CASSQENVERLSGNTIYF. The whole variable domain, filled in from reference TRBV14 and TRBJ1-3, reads EAGVTQFPSHSVIEKGQTVTLRCDPISGHDNLYWYRRVMGKEIKFLLHFVKESKQDESGMPNNRFLAERTGGTYSTLKVQPAELEDSGVYFCASSQENVERLSGNTIYFGEGSWLTVV.

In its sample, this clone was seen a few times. The CDR3 reads CASSLAGGNNEQFF. CDR3 bases: TGTGCCAGCAGCTTGGCGGGCGGGAACAATGAGCAGTTCTTC. The chain carries TRBV5-6 and TRBJ2-1, with D tentatively TRBD2 (6 bases). This CDR3 spans 14 amino acids. V dropped 0 bases and J dropped 5 bases, with 9 bases sitting between them. Germline V gene data show CDR1 as SGHDT and CDR2 as YYEEEE.

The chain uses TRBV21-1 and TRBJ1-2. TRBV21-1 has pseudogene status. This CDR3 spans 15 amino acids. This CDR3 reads CASSKGGTGDYGYTF. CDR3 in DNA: TGTGCCAGCAGCAAAGGAGGCACGGGAGACTATGGCTACACCTTC.